This T cell receptor (beta chain) was obtained from a study of T cells after yellow fever vaccination. Regarding the study as a whole: In FACS-sorted repertoires, abundant clonotypes from the bulk population could appear as contaminants. The secondary response was weaker but peaked faster, day 5 versus 15.

Worth noting for this clonotype: The antigen remains unidentified.

5'RACE template switching produced TCR cDNA carrying a universal primer site and UMIs. Each CDR3 protein is one row after TCRdb ran MiXCR on the 5' RACE reads. The table has 300,000 to 450,000 distinct CDR3 sequences, 7% to 10% seen once. This sequence originates from a man aged 18 to 29 who received the YFV17D yellow fever vaccine. The sequenced sample was PBMCs, obtained roughly 45 days after the first yellow fever vaccination.

The CDR3 DNA reads TGTGCCAGCAGCCAACGAGAGGGGTACACCGGGGAGCTGTTTTTT. Translating it yields CASSQREGYTGELFF. This sequence joins TRBV4-2 and TRBJ2-2; D might be TRBD1 or TRBD2, each matching 5 bases. The CDR3 spans 15 residues. The germline CDR1 and CDR2 sequences are LGHNA and YNFKEQ. V lost 2 bases to trimming and J lost 3 bases, with 10 bases between them.